This T cell receptor (beta chain) originates from a study of OX40 agonist ivuxolimab in advanced cancers. Whole-study findings and limits: It was also the case that some nonresponders had low normalized T-cell clonal expansion. More expanded clones were seen, on average, in CD8+ T cells than in CD4+.

Concerning this clone: Its matching antigen is unknown. One end of the junction varies from germline; a read error may be responsible.

Repertoires were generated with immunoSEQ multiplex PCR, while TCRdb's copy carries only in-frame clones and drops some. Of 72,000 or so clones listed, 75% to 90% were seen once; the top ten hold approximately 1.3%. Germline values: CDR1 ENHRY, CDR2 SYGVKD. CDR3 length: 15 amino acids. This sequence joins TRBV10-3 and TRBJ1-6; perhaps TRBD1 as D (5 bases). This clonotype was obtained from an adult with an advanced solid tumor such as melanoma, head and neck, liver or kidney cancer. The specimen was CD4+ or CD8+ T cells sorted from blood, collected in a trial of the OX40 agonist ivuxolimab. CDR3 bases: TGTGCCAGCAGTTACTCGAACAGGATGGATTCACCCCTCCACTTT. It yields the protein CASSYSNRMDSPLHF.